This paragraph reports one T cell receptor (beta chain). The antigen is undetermined. This entry is derived from a study of beta chain features in type 1 diabetes. Sequencing targeted expressed TCRB transcripts, as all isolated RNA had been reverse transcribed. Some clones are missing from TCRdb's copy, which holds only in-frame ones; the method was immunoSEQ multiplex PCR. Of around 710,000 clones listed, around an eighth are singletons. Study results and caveats: Shorter TCRB CDR3s, moderately but significantly so, marked every one of the four CD4+ subsets in Type 1 diabetes patients.

The CDR3 consists of 13 residues. The germline V gene encodes CDR1 LNHNV and CDR2 YYDKDF (reference sequence). Trimming pared 2 bases from V and 5 bases from J, leaving 8 bases between. The chain combines TRBV15 with TRBJ2-3; D might be TRBD2 (5 bases). The source material was naive CD4+ T cells from blood. The sequence derives from a man aged 30 to 45 with type 1 diabetes. The CDR3 DNA sequence: TGTGCCACCAGCAGACAAGCGGAAGATACGCAGTATTTT. The encoded protein is CATSRQAEDTQYF.